The next 29 T cell receptor beta chains were all read from a single sample in a study of T cell responses to AZD1222 COVID-19 vaccine. Using immunoSEQ multiplex PCR, the repertoire was profiled, and TCRdb retains in-frame clones only, with some absent. The sample has about 110,000 clones, about 90% seen once; the top ten hold just under 10%. Sequencing used peripheral blood, obtained on day 0 of AZD1222 vaccination. These receptors all stem from an adult in good health.

The CDR3 sequence: CASSPQLTGELFF. The CDR3 DNA sequence: TGCGCCAGCAGCCCACAACTCACCGGGGAGCTGTTTTTT. This sequence joins TRBV5-1 and TRBJ2-2; D is undetermined. The CDR3 spans 13 residues. Germline loops: CDR1 SGHRS, CDR2 YFSETQ. V was clipped by 4 bases and J by 4 bases, with 8 bases between them.

This chain connects TRBV4-2 to TRBJ1-6; weak D call: TRBD1 (6 bases). The CDR3 extends over 15 amino acids. CDR1 and CDR2 (germline): LGHNA, YNFKEQ. With 1 base removed from V and 9 bases from J, the gap between germline ends came to 13 bases. The CDR3 DNA reads as TGTGCCAGCAGCCAAGGGACAGCCTCAGGTTCACCCCTCCACTTT. Translation: CASSQGTASGSPLHF.

This chain connects TRBV7-2 to TRBJ2-5; D gene uncertain. From germline, CDR1 is SGHTA and CDR2 FQGNSA. V shed 1 base and J shed 1 base, with 7 bases lying between them. CDR3 size: 14 residues. The DNA of the CDR3 is TGTGCCAGCAGCTTAGGCGGCCTCCAAGAGACCCAGTACTTC. Its translation is CASSLGGLQETQYF.

CDR3 in DNA: TGTGCCAGCAGCTTACAGTCCTACGAGCAGTACTTC. As protein: CASSLQSYEQYF. V gene TRBV11-2 combines with J gene TRBJ2-7; D remains unclear. V lost 2 bases and J 1 base, leaving 3 bases between the germline ends. This CDR3 comprises 12 residues. The V gene's germline CDR1 is SGHAT and CDR2 FQNNGV.

The sample holds one count of this clone. The chain links TRBV7-3 to TRBJ1-6, with TRBD1 as a possible D gene (5 bases). Trimming removed 1 base at V and 9 bases at J, with 7 bases between. The CDR3 has 13 residues. Germline CDR1 SGHTA, CDR2 FQGTGA. The CDR3 spells CASSLIGASPLHF. The CDR3 DNA sequence: TGTGCCAGCAGCTTAATAGGGGCTTCACCCCTCCACTTT.

The CDR3 loop is CASSSTLAKNIQYF. CDR3 nucleotides: TGTGCCAGCAGTTCCACGCTAGCCAAAAACATTCAGTACTTC. The chain is built from TRBV27 and TRBJ2-4; D call uncertain. CDR3 length equals 14 residues. In germline, CDR1 is MNHEY, CDR2 SMNVEV (reference sequence). V lost 4 bases and J 0 bases, leaving 7 bases between the germline ends.

The chain links TRBV18 to TRBJ1-4; D not certain. The CDR3 has 12 residues. The V end was cut by 0 bases, the J end by 6 bases, with 2 bases between. Germline loops: CDR1 KGHSH, CDR2 LQKENI. The CDR3 DNA follows: TGTGCCAGCTCACCACCGGATGAAAAACTGTTTTTT. As protein: CASSPPDEKLFF.

V gene TRBV5-8 combines with J gene TRBJ1-1; D remains ambiguous. V gave up 0 bases and J gave up 3 bases, with 15 bases separating them. The CDR3 covers 16 residues. Germline CDR1 and CDR2: SGHTS and YDEGEE. The CDR3 bases are TGTGCCAGCAGCTTGGTTCAAAGGACCATGGACACTGAAGCTTTCTTT. Its translation: CASSLVQRTMDTEAFF.

The rearrangement links TRBV2 to TRBJ2-3, with 9 bases aligning to TRBD1. V was pared by 6 bases and J by 4 bases, with 5 bases of the junction left unmatched. The CDR3 contains 14 residues. Per germline, CDR1 SNHLY and CDR2 FYNNEI. The CDR3 reads CASRGQGVADTQYF. CDR3 nucleotide sequence: TGTGCCAGCAGGGGACAGGGAGTAGCAGATACGCAGTATTTT.

The chain has TRBV4-2 and TRBJ2-2, with 7 nucleotides matching TRBD2. Germline V lookup: CDR1 LGHNA, CDR2 YNFKEQ. V gave up 4 bases and J gave up 5 bases; unmatched junction bases: 13. The CDR3 contains 17 residues. The CDR3 nucleotides read TGTGCCAGCAGCCCAACCCCTAGCGGCCGGGGAACCGGGGAGCTGTTTTTT. It codes for CASSPTPSGRGTGELFF.

The chain couples TRBV18 to TRBJ2-1; the D is unclear. Germline V gene lookup returns CDR1 KGHSH and CDR2 LQKENI. CDR3 length: 14 residues. The germline V and J ends were trimmed by 3 bases and 5 bases, with 11 bases remaining between them. DNA of the CDR3: TGTGCCAGCTCACCGACCGGGCTTCACAATGAGCAGTTCTTC. Translating gives CASSPTGLHNEQFF. The full variable domain, in which reference TRBV18 and TRBJ2-1 provide the parts outside the CDR3, is NAGVMQNPRHLVRRRGQEARLRCSPMKGHSHVYWYRQLPEEGLKFMVYLQKENIIDESGMPKERFSAEFPKEGPSILRIQQVVRGDSAAYFCASSPTGLHNEQFFGPGTRLTVL.

The rearrangement joins TRBV2 to TRBJ2-3; tentatively, D is TRBD1 or TRBD2 (5 bases each). Trimming took off 2 bases at V and 0 bases at J, with 6 bases between the two ends. Germline loops: CDR1 SNHLY, CDR2 FYNNEI. The CDR3 runs 14 residues. The CDR3 coding sequence is TGTGCCAGCAGTGAATGGGACAGCACAGATACGCAGTATTTT. It encodes CASSEWDSTDTQYF.

The chain is built from TRBV25-1 and TRBJ1-6; no firm D call. V gave up 8 bases and J gave up 10 bases, with 15 bases separating them. CDR3 size: 13 residues. CDR1 is MGHDK, CDR2 SYGVNS, per germline. The CDR3, as DNA: TGTGCCAGCGTTGGGGAGTTATGGTCACCCCTCCACTTT. It yields the protein CASVGELWSPLHF.

The chain employs TRBV24-1 and TRBJ2-2, with TRBD1 matching 12 bases. The V segment lost 5 bases and the J segment 5 bases; nucleotides outside the gene matches: 8. The CDR3 extends over 17 amino acids. Looked up from germline, CDR1 is KGHDR and CDR2 is SFDVKD. CDR3 nucleotide sequence: TGTGCCACCAGTGCTTCTGGGGGACAGGGGGCGACCGGGGAGCTGTTTTTT. This encodes CATSASGGQGATGELFF.

The chain has TRBV11-1 and TRBJ2-7; D is uncertain. There are 12 residues in the CDR3. V was shortened by 1 base and J by 6 bases, with 7 bases between the two germline ends. In germline, CDR1 is SGHAT, CDR2 FQDESV (reference sequence). CDR3 sequence reads: CASSLELSEQYF. The CDR3 DNA is TGTGCCAGCAGCTTAGAGCTGTCCGAGCAGTACTTC.

This chain uses TRBV6-1 with TRBJ2-2; no clear D. V was clipped by 1 base and J by 6 bases, with 6 bases between them. The CDR3 contains 13 residues. CDR1 and CDR2 from the germline V gene are MNHNS and SASEGT. CDR3 sequence: CASSEGVAGELFF. In DNA form, the CDR3 reads TGTGCCAGCAGTGAAGGGGTAGCCGGGGAGCTGTTTTTT.

This chain links TRBV3-1 (or the pseudogene TRBV3-2) with TRBJ2-7, with TRBD2 as a possible D gene (6 bases). Germline V CDR1 and CDR2: LGHDT, YNNKEL (reference sequence). The CDR3 contains 13 residues. Trimming shortened V by 1 base and J by 7 bases, and 11 bases separated the two germline ends. The CDR3 DNA follows: TGTGCCAGCAGCCAAGGCCCCCGGGGGGAGCAGTACTTC. Translation gives CASSQGPRGEQYF.

V and J are TRBV25-1 and TRBJ2-1, with TRBD1 matching over 9 bases. Germline V lookup: CDR1 MGHDK, CDR2 SYGVNS. The CDR3 contains 15 residues. V lost 0 bases and J lost 4; bases outside the gene matches: 1. CDR3 region: CASSEYGTGYNEQFF. Written as DNA, the CDR3 is TGTGCCAGCAGTGAATATGGGACAGGGTACAATGAGCAGTTCTTC.

The rearrangement uses TRBV5-4 and TRBJ1-6, with D unclear. Per the germline V gene, CDR1 is SGHNT and CDR2 is YYREEE (reference sequence). The CDR3 is 15 amino acids. Deletions cut 0 bases from V and 4 bases from J, with 8 bases between. CDR3 sequence (DNA): TGTGCCAGCAGCTTGGGATCCGGGTATAATTCACCCCTCCACTTT. Its translation is CASSLGSGYNSPLHF.

V is TRBV25-1 and J is TRBJ1-1; 7 positions match TRBD1. Trimming removed 6 bases from V and 7 bases from J; junction bases left unmatched: 11. This CDR3 spans 14 amino acids. CDR1 is MGHDK and CDR2 is SYGVNS in the germline V gene. CDR3 region: CASRESGTAGEAFF. The CDR3 DNA reads TGTGCCAGCAGGGAAAGCGGGACAGCTGGTGAAGCTTTCTTT. Full variable domain (outside the CDR3, taken from reference TRBV25-1 and TRBJ1-1): EADIYQTPRYLVIGTGKKITLECSQTMGHDKMYWYQQDPGMELHLIHYSYGVNSTEKGDLSSESTVSRIRTEHFPLTLESARPSHTSQYLCASRESGTAGEAFFGQGTRLTVV.

A single count supports this clone. The chain joins TRBV27 to TRBJ2-7, with TRBD1 identical over 11 bases. The CDR3 covers 15 residues. Per germline, CDR1 MNHEY and CDR2 SMNVEV (reference sequence). Trimming removed 4 bases from V and 3 bases from J; junction bases left unmatched: 5. The CDR3 nucleotides read TGTGCCAGCAGTTCCGGCGGGACAGGGGGCTACGAGCAGTACTTC. Protein product: CASSSGGTGGYEQYF.

This chain uses TRBV5-6 with TRBJ1-5; TRBD1 is a possible D gene (6 bases). V lost 0 bases and J lost 2, with 9 bases in between. Germline V gene data show CDR1 as SGHDT and CDR2 as YYEEEE. The CDR3 totals 15 residues. CDR3: CASSLGAGGNQPQHF. The CDR3 DNA follows: TGTGCCAGCAGCTTGGGAGCAGGGGGCAATCAGCCCCAGCATTTT.

The chain recombines TRBV18 with TRBJ2-1; 12 bases are shared with TRBD2. The CDR3 sequence is 15 residues long. V trimming: 3 bases; J trimming: 4 bases; junction bases outside the gene matches: 1. CDR1 and CDR2 (germline): KGHSH, LQKENI. CDR3 bases: TGTGCCAGCTCACCGACTAGCGGGAGTTACAATGAGCAGTTCTTC. Protein: CASSPTSGSYNEQFF.

A word on this clone: The identical CDR3 is also encoded by other nucleotide sequences in the sample. The V and J genes are TRBV6-1 and TRBJ2-7; maybe TRBD2 (5 bases). V dropped 3 bases and J dropped 7 bases, with 7 bases sitting between them. The CDR3 sequence is 11 residues long. Germline V CDR1 and CDR2: MNHNS, SASEGT. For the CDR3, the DNA is TGTGCCAGCAGTGATTCGGGGGAGCAGTACTTC. It specifies CASSDSGEQYF.

V and J are TRBV11-2 and TRBJ2-1; D gene uncertain. The germline V gene encodes CDR1 SGHAT and CDR2 FQNNGV. The CDR3 extends over 17 amino acids. Trimming removed 1 base from V and 8 bases from J, with 21 bases in between. This CDR3 reads CASSLVISRGPGDEQFF. The CDR3 coding sequence is TGTGCCAGCAGCTTAGTTATTAGCCGAGGCCCGGGCGATGAGCAGTTCTTC.

V usage is TRBV14 and J usage is TRBJ1-6; D unresolved. Trimming stripped 2 bases from V and 10 bases from J, with 15 bases between. The CDR3 is 15 residues long. Germline lookup yields CDR1 SGHDN and CDR2 FVKESK. CDR3 in amino acids: CASSQFLSVGSPLHF. In nucleotides, the CDR3 is TGTGCCAGCAGCCAATTCCTCTCCGTAGGGTCACCCCTCCACTTT.

The chain combines TRBV6-5 with TRBJ2-2; D is perhaps TRBD1 or TRBD2 (5 bases each). Germline CDR1 and CDR2: MNHEY and SVGAGI. The germline V and J ends were trimmed by 8 bases and 0 bases, with 10 bases remaining between them. The CDR3 has 14 amino acids. Here the CDR3 reads CASCWGSNTGELFF. CDR3 nucleotide sequence: TGTGCCAGCTGTTGGGGGTCGAACACCGGGGAGCTGTTTTTT.

The rearrangement uses TRBV4-2 and TRBJ1-3; TRBD1 agrees at 8 bases. The germline V gene encodes CDR1 LGHNA and CDR2 YNFKEQ. J lost 0 bases, V lost 4 bases, and 8 bases had no gene match. The CDR3 spans 17 residues. Here the CDR3 DNA reads TGTGCCAGCAGCCGAGGGACAGGCGCTAGCTCTGGAAACACCATATATTTT. Translation: CASSRGTGASSGNTIYF.

The gene calls are TRBV5-5 and TRBJ1-4, with 9 bases aligning to TRBD1. Germline V gives CDR1 SGHKS, CDR2 YYEKEE (reference sequence). Trimming cost V 0 bases and J 8 bases; bases outside gene matches: 5. The CDR3 sequence is 15 residues long. The CDR3 region is CASSLGTGDGEKLFF. CDR3 nucleotides: TGTGCCAGCAGCTTGGGGACAGGGGATGGAGAAAAACTGTTTTTT.